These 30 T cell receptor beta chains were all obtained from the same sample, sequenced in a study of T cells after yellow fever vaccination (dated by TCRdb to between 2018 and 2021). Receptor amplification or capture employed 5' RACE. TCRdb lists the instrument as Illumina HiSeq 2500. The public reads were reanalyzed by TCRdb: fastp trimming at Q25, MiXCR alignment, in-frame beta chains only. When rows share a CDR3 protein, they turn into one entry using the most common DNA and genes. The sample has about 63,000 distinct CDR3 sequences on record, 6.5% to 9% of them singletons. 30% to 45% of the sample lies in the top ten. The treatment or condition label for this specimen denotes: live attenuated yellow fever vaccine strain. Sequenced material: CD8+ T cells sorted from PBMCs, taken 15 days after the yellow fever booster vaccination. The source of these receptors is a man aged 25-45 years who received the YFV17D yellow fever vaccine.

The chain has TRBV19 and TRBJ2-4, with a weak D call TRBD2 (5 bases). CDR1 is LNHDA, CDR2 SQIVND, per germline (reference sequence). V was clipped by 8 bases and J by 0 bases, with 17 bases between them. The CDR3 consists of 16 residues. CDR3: CASGPGPAGAKNIQYF. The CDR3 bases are TGTGCCAGTGGTCCTGGGCCTGCGGGAGCCAAAAACATTCAGTACTTC.

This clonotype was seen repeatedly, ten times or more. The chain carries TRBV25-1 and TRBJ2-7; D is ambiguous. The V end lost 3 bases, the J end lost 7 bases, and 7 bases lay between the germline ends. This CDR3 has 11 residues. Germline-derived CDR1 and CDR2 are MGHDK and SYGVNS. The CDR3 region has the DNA TGTGCCAGCAGTGAGTTGGAAGAGCAGTACTTC. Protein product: CASSELEEQYF.

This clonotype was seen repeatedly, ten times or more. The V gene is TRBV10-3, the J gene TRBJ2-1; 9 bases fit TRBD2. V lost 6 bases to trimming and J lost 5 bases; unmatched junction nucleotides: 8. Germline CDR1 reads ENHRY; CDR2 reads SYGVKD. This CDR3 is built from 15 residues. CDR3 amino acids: CAISPGTSRHNEQFF. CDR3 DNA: TGTGCCATCAGCCCCGGGACTAGCAGACACAATGAGCAGTTCTTC.

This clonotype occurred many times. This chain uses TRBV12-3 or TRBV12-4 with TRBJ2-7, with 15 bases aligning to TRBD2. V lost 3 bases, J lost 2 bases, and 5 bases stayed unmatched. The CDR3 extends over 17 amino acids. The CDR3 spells CASSFGLAGGDTYEQYF. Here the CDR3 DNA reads TGTGCCAGCAGTTTCGGACTAGCGGGAGGGGATACCTACGAGCAGTACTTC.

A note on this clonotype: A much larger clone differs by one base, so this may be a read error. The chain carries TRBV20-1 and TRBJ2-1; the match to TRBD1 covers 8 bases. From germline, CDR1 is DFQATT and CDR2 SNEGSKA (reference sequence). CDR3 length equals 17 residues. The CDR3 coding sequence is TGCTGTATTCCGAGGGACAGGAATTTTCGCTCCTACAATGAGCAGTTCTTC. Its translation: CCIPRDRNFRSYNEQFF.

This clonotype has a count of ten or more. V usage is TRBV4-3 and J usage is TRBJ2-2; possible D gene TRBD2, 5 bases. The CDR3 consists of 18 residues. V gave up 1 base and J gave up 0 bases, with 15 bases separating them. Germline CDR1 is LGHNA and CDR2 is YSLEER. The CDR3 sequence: CASSQGLASLTNTGELFF. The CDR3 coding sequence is TGCGCCAGCAGCCAAGGGCTAGCCTCCCTGACGAACACCGGGGAGCTGTTTTTT.

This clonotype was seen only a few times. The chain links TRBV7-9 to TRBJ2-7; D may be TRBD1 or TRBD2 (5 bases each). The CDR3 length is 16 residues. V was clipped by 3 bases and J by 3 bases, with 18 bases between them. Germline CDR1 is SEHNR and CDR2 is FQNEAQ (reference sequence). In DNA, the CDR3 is TGTGCCAGCAGCTTGGAAGTGGGACCTTTTATCTACGAGCAGTACTTC. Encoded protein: CASSLEVGPFIYEQYF.

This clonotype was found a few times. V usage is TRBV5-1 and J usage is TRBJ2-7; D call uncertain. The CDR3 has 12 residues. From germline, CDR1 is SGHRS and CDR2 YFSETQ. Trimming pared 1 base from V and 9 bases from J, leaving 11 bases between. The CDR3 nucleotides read TGCGCCAGCAGCTTGCTACGAGAAGCGCAGTACTTC. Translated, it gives CASSLLREAQYF.

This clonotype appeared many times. This chain's CDR3 is CASSPPQTANTGELFF. The DNA of the CDR3 is TGTGCCAGCTCACCACCGCAGACGGCGAACACCGGGGAGCTGTTTTTT. The chain combines TRBV18 with TRBJ2-2; D remains unclear. Deletions cut 0 bases from V and 0 bases from J, with 8 bases between. The CDR3 runs 16 residues. Germline CDR1 is KGHSH and CDR2 is LQKENI.

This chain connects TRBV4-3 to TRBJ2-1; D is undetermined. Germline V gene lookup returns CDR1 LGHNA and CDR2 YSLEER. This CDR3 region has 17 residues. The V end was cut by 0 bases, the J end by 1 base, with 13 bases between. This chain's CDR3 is CASSQDQDLPSYNEQFF. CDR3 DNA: TGCGCCAGCAGCCAAGACCAGGACCTCCCTTCCTACAATGAGCAGTTCTTC.

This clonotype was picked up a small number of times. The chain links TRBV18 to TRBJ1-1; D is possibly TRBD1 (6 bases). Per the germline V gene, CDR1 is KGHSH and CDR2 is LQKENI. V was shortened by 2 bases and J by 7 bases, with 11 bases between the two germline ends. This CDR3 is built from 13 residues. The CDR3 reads CASSPGTPVEAFF. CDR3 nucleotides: TGTGCCAGCTCACCAGGGACACCGGTTGAAGCTTTCTTT. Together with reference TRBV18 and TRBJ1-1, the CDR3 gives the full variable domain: NAGVMQNPRHLVRRRGQEARLRCSPMKGHSHVYWYRQLPEEGLKFMVYLQKENIIDESGMPKERFSAEFPKEGPSILRIQQVVRGDSAAYFCASSPGTPVEAFFGQGTRLTVV.

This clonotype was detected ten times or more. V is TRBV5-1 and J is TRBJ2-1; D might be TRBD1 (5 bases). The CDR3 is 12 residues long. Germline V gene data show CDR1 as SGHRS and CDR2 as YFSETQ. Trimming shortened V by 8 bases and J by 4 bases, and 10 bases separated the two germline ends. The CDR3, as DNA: TGCGCCAGTCAATCAGGGTACAATGAGCAGTTCTTC. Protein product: CASQSGYNEQFF. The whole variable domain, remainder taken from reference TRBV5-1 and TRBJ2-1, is KAGVTQTPRYLIKTRGQQVTLSCSPISGHRSVSWYQQTPGQGLQFLFEYFSETQRNKGNFPGRFSGRQFSNSRSEMNVSTLELGDSALYLCASQSGYNEQFFGPGTRLTVL.

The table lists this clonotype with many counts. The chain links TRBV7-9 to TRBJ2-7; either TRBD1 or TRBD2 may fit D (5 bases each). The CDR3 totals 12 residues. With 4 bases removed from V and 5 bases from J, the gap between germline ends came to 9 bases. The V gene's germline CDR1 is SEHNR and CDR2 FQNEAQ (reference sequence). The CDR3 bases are TGTGCCAGCAGCTATGTGGGGGACGAGCAGTACTTC. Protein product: CASSYVGDEQYF.

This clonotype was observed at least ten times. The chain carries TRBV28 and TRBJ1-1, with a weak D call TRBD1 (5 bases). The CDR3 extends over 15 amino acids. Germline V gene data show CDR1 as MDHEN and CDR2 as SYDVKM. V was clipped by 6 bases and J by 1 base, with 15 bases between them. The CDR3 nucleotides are TGTGCCAGCAGACGCCAGGGACCTCCGAACACTGAAGCTTTCTTT. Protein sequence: CASRRQGPPNTEAFF.

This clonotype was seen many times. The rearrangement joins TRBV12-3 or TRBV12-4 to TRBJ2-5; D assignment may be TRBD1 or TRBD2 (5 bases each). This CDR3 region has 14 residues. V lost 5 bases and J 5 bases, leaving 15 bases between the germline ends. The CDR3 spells CASSPVLGVETQYF. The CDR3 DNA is TGTGCCAGCAGTCCAGTCCTGGGGGTTGAGACCCAGTACTTC.

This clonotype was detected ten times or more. The CDR3 sequence is CASSRYSGGSNNEQFF. CDR3 nucleotide sequence: TGTGCCAGCAGTAGGTATAGCGGAGGATCAAACAATGAGCAGTTCTTC. The chain joins TRBV27 to TRBJ2-1, with D perhaps TRBD2 (6 bases). V shed 5 bases and J shed 5 bases, with 19 bases lying between them. Per the germline V gene, CDR1 is MNHEY and CDR2 is SMNVEV (reference sequence). The CDR3 loop spans 16 amino acids.

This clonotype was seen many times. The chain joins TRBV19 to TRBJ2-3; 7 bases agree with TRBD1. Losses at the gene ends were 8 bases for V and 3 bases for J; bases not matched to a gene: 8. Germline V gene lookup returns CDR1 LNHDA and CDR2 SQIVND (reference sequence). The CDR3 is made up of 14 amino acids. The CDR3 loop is CASARQGWTDTQYF. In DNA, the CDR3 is TGTGCCAGTGCCAGACAGGGCTGGACAGATACGCAGTATTTT.

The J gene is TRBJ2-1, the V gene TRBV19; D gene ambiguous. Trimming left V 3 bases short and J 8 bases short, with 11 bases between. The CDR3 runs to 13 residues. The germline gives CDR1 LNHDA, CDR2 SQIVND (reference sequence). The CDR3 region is CASSIPLTDEQFF. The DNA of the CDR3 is TGTGCCAGTAGTATCCCCCTTACCGATGAGCAGTTCTTC.

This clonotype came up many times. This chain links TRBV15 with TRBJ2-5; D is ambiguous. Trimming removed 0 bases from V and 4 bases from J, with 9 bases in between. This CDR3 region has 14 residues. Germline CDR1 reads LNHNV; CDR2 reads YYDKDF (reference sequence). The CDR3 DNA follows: TGTGCCACCAGCAGAGACGAAGGGCTAGAGACCCAGTACTTC. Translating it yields CATSRDEGLETQYF.

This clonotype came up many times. CDR3 loop: CASSPKGYSANEQYF. Written as DNA, the CDR3 is TGTGCCAGCAGCCCTAAAGGTTATAGCGCCAACGAGCAGTACTTC. The chain uses TRBV3-1 and TRBJ2-7; a weak D match, TRBD2 (5 bases). Trimming took off 4 bases at V and 5 bases at J, with 18 bases between the two ends. CDR1 LGHDT and CDR2 YNNKEL come from the germline V gene (reference sequence). This CDR3 is 15 amino acids long.

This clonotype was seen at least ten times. Here the CDR3 reads CASSLIRVEGANTEAFF. The CDR3 DNA reads as TGTGCCAGCAGCTTAATACGAGTTGAGGGGGCGAACACTGAAGCTTTCTTT. The V call is TRBV7-2, the J call TRBJ1-1, with TRBD1 identical over 7 bases. Looked up from germline, CDR1 is SGHTA and CDR2 is FQGNSA. This CDR3 is built from 17 residues. The V gene end was trimmed by 2 bases and the J gene end by 1 base; junction bases not matched to a gene: 10.

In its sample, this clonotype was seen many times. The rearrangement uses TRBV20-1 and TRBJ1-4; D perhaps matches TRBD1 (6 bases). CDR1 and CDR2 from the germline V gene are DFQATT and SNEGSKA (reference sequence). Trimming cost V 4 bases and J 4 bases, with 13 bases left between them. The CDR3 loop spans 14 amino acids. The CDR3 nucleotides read TGCAGTGCTAACCAAGGGGGGGGTAATGAAAAACTGTTTTTT. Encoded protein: CSANQGGGNEKLFF.

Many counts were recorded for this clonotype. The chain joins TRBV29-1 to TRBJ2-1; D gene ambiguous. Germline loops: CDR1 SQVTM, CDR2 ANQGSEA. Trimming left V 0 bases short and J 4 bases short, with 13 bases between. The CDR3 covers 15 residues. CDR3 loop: CSVEDVVRRYNEQFF. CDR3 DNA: TGCAGCGTTGAAGATGTAGTCCGACGGTACAATGAGCAGTTCTTC.

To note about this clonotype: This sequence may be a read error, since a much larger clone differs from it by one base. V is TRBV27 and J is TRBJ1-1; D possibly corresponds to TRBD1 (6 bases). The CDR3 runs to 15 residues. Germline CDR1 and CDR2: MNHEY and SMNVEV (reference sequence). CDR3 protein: CASISGAWGRPEASF. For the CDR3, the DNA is TGTGCCAGCATCTCAGGGGCGTGGGGAAGGCCTGAAGCTTCCTTT.

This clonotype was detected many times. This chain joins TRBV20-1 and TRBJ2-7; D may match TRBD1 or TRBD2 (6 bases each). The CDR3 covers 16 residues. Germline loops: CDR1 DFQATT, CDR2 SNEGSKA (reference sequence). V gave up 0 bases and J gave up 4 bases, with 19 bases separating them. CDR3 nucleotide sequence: TGCAGTGCTAGAGATACTGAAGGGGGGAGCGGATACGAGCAGTACTTC. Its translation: CSARDTEGGSGYEQYF.

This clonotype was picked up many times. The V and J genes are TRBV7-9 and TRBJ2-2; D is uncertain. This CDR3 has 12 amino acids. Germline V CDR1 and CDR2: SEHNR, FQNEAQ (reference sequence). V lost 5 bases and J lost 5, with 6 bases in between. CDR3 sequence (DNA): TGTGCCAGCAGCCCTGAGACCGGGGAGCTGTTTTTT. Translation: CASSPETGELFF. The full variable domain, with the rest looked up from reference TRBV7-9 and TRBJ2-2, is DTGVSQNPRHKITKRGQNVTFRCDPISEHNRLYWYRQTLGQGPEFLTYFQNEAQLEKSRLLSDRFSAERPKGSFSTLEIQRTEQGDSAMYLCASSPETGELFFGEGSRLTVL.

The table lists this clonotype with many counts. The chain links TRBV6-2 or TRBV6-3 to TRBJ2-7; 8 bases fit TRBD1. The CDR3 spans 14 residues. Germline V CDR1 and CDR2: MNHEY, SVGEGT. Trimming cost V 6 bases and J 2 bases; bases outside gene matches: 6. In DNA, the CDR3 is TGTGCCAGCAGATACAGGGGGTCGCCCTACGAGCAGTACTTC. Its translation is CASRYRGSPYEQYF.

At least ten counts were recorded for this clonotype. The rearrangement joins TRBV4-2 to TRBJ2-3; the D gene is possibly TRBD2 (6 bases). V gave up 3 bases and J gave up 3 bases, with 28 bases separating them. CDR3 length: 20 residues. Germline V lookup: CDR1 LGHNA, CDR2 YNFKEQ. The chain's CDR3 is CASSQGGPSVYVLETDTQYF. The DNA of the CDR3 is TGTGCCAGCAGCCAGGGAGGACCGAGCGTCTATGTCTTGGAAACAGATACGCAGTATTTT.

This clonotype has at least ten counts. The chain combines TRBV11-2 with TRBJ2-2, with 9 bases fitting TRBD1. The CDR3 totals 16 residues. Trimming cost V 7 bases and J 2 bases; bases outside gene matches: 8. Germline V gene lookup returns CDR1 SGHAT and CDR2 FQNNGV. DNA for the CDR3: TGTGCCAGCACTATAGGGGGACAGGGAAACACCGGGGAGCTGTTTTTT. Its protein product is CASTIGGQGNTGELFF.

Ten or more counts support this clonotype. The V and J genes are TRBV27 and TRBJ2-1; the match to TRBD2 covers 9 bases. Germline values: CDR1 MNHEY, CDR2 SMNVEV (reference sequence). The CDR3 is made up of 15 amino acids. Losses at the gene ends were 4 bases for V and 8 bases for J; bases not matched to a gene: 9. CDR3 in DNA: TGTGCCAGCAGTTATACCGGACTAGCGTTCTATGAGCAGTTCTTC. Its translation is CASSYTGLAFYEQFF.